This TCR beta chain derives from a study of OX40 agonist ivuxolimab in advanced cancers. Study-level information: Ivuxolimab was delivered to patients intravenously every 2 weeks at doses spanning 0.01 to 10 mg/kg.

Method: immunoSEQ multiplex PCR; TCRdb's copy keeps in-frame clones and lacks some. Of tens of thousands of clones in the sample, approximately 94% are singletons; the top ten hold approximately 19%. Baseline, cycle 4 day 1, and cycle 7 day 1 were the blood sampling points. Study-level findings and limits: Among expanded peripheral T cells, antigen specificity went undetermined.

Concerning this clone: Antigen unknown.

This sequence was found in an adult with an advanced solid tumor such as melanoma, head and neck, liver or kidney cancer. This material consisted of CD4+ or CD8+ T cells sorted from blood, taken in a trial of the OX40 agonist ivuxolimab.

The CDR3 loop reads CASSQVWGAKAGELFF. The CDR3 DNA reads TGCGCCAGCAGCCAAGTGTGGGGGGCGAAGGCCGGGGAGCTGTTTTTT. The gene calls are TRBV4-3 and TRBJ2-2, with D perhaps assigned TRBD1 or TRBD2 (6 bases each). Germline V gene data show CDR1 as LGHNA and CDR2 as YSLEER. The V end lost 1 base, the J end lost 6 bases, and 15 bases lay between the germline ends. This CDR3 is 16 amino acids long.